These 19 T cell receptor beta chains originate from one sample sequenced in a study of T cell clonality in common variable immunodeficiency. Sequencing was performed with immunoSEQ multiplex PCR; in TCRdb, only in-frame clones are kept and a portion is missing. The data list tens of thousands of clones, none observed once; approximately 2.7% falls to the top ten. The sequencing input was peripheral blood mononuclear cells. These receptors were obtained from a person aged 18 to 69 in good health.

Ten or more counts support this clone. The CDR3 end is not reached by the read, which stops 3 residues before it; the germline J gene fills it in. The genes are TRBV5-4 and TRBJ2-3, with 10 nucleotides matching TRBD1. In germline, CDR1 is SGHNT, CDR2 YYREEE (reference sequence). This CDR3 has 16 residues. J gave up 3 bases and V 0 bases, and 4 bases lay outside the gene matches. The CDR3 loop reads CASSLGTGGRTDTQYF. Incomplete CDR3 DNA: TGTGCCAGCAGCTTGGGGACAGGGGGTAGAACAGATACG.

This clone has at least ten counts. The CDR3 end falls 3 residues outside the read, so it is completed with the germline J gene. The rearrangement joins TRBV18 to TRBJ2-2; the D gene is possibly TRBD1 (6 bases). V was shortened by 1 base and J by 1 base, with 7 bases between the two germline ends. The CDR3 contains 15 residues. Germline V lookup: CDR1 KGHSH, CDR2 LQKENI. The CDR3 reads CASSPQGVNTGELFF. The DNA read from the CDR3 is TGTGCCAGCTCACCACAGGGGGTGAACACCGGGGAG.

This clone was counted many times. CDR3: CASSIDRGRGYEQYF. Incomplete CDR3 DNA: TGTGCCAGTAGTATAGACAGGGGGCGAGGTTACGAG. The gene calls are TRBV19 and TRBJ2-7, with TRBD1 matching 8 bases. Read sequence stops 3 residues before the CDR3 end, and the germline J gene provides the missing end. Germline CDR1 LNHDA, CDR2 SQIVND (reference sequence). This CDR3 is built from 15 residues. V lost 0 bases, J lost 4 bases, and 5 bases stayed unmatched. Based on the CDR3 plus reference TRBV19 and TRBJ2-7, the full variable domain is DGGITQSPKYLFRKEGQNVTLSCEQNLNHDAMYWYRQDPGQGLRLIYYSQIVNDFQKGDIAEGYSVSREKKESFPLTVTSAQKNPTAFYLCASSIDRGRGYEQYFGPGTRLTVT.

This clone appeared many times. The read gets to within 3 residues of the CDR3 end, and the germline J gene fills in the rest. The V and J genes are TRBV6-1 and TRBJ1-4; D is unclear. Germline V lookup: CDR1 MNHNS, CDR2 SASEGT. Trimming took off 1 base at V and 6 bases at J, with 9 bases between the two ends. CDR3 length equals 14 residues. CDR3 protein: CASSEGWPDEKLFF. The CDR3 bases that were read are TGTGCCAGCAGTGAAGGGTGGCCTGATGAAAAA.

This clone was seen repeatedly, ten times or more. Sequencing ends 3 residues short of the CDR3 end; the germline J gene provides the rest. The rearrangement joins TRBV5-1 to TRBJ2-1; TRBD2 matches at 8 bases. The CDR3 consists of 16 residues. The V and J ends lost 3 bases and 6 bases, in that order; junction bases with no gene match: 11. Germline V CDR1 and CDR2: SGHRS, YFSETQ. The DNA read from the CDR3 is TGCGCCAGCAGCTATGTAGGGACTAGAGTACCCAATGAG. Translating gives CASSYVGTRVPNE. The entire CDR3 is CASSYVGTRVPNEQFF.

A remark on this clone: The read halts 3 residues ahead of the CDR3 end, with the missing end drawn from the germline J gene. The rearrangement joins TRBV19 to TRBJ1-2; weak D call: TRBD1 (6 bases). The CDR3 runs 15 residues. Per germline, CDR1 LNHDA and CDR2 SQIVND (reference sequence). CDR3 amino acids: CASSMGSGGPYDYTF. The covered CDR3 bases are TGTGCCAGTAGTATGGGTTCGGGGGGCCCCTACGAC.

In its sample, this clone was seen many times. The CDR3 end falls 3 residues outside the read, so it is completed with the germline J gene. V and J are TRBV6-1 and TRBJ2-5; D gene unclear. The CDR3 has 14 amino acids. Looked up from germline, CDR1 is MNHNS and CDR2 is SASEGT. With 2 bases removed from V and 2 bases from J, the gap between germline ends came to 9 bases. Here the CDR3 reads CASSEKGRQETQYF. The covered CDR3 bases are TGTGCCAGCAGTGAAAAAGGCAGACAAGAGACC.

This clone occurred many times. The read terminates 3 residues ahead of where the CDR3 ends, so the germline J gene completes it. The rearrangement links TRBV4-2 to TRBJ2-7; 9 bases are shared with TRBD1. The CDR3 covers 17 residues. With V trimmed by 4 bases and J by 0 bases, 10 bases remained unmatched. CDR1 and CDR2 from the germline V gene are LGHNA and YNFKEQ. The CDR3 sequence is CASSRRGDRARSYEQYF. The covered CDR3 bases are TGTGCCAGCAGCCGAAGGGGGGACAGGGCCCGCTCCTACGAG.

The table lists this clone with many counts. The read ends 3 residues early relative to the CDR3; the germline J gene fills the gap. This chain uses TRBV6-2 or TRBV6-3 with TRBJ1-5, with D possibly being TRBD1 (6 bases). The germline V gene has CDR1 MNHEY and CDR2 SVGEGT. V lost 7 bases and J 4 bases, leaving 17 bases between the germline ends. The CDR3 runs to 15 residues. Here the CDR3 reads CASTLQQGKNQPQHF. Partial CDR3 DNA: TGTGCCAGCACTCTGCAGCAGGGGAAGAATCAGCCC.

Many counts were recorded for this clone. This CDR3 is CASSPQAGSPNTQYF. The sequenced CDR3 bases are TGTGCCAGCTCACCCCAAGCGGGGAGCCCCAATACG. The chain joins TRBV19 to TRBJ2-3, with TRBD2 matching 7 bases. The CDR3 end lies 3 residues beyond the end of the read and is filled in from the germline J gene. V lost 9 bases to trimming and J lost 7 bases; unmatched junction nucleotides: 16. The CDR3 is 15 residues long. Germline-derived CDR1 and CDR2 are LNHDA and SQIVND (reference sequence).

This clone was observed at least ten times. The CDR3 end lies 3 residues beyond the end of the read and is filled in from the germline J gene. V and J are TRBV30 and TRBJ1-2; the D gene is possibly TRBD1 (5 bases). V shed 3 bases and J shed 7 bases, with 9 bases lying between them. CDR1 GTSNPN and CDR2 SVGIG come from the germline V gene (reference sequence). This CDR3 contains 11 residues. The covered CDR3 bases are TGTGCCTGGAGACAGGTTTTTGGC. Its protein is CAWRQVFG. The whole CDR3 is CAWRQVFGYTF.

This clone appeared a few times. The CDR3 end lies 3 residues beyond the end of the read and is filled in from the germline J gene. J is TRBJ1-1 and V is TRBV19; TRBD1 agrees at 9 bases. In germline, CDR1 is LNHDA, CDR2 SQIVND (reference sequence). The trim removed 4 bases at V and 4 bases at J, leaving 7 bases unmatched. The CDR3 length is 15 residues. Here the CDR3 reads CASSSFGQGTTEAFF. The sequenced part of the CDR3 DNA is TGTGCCAGTAGTAGCTTCGGACAGGGGACCACTGAA. The complete variable domain, with remaining parts taken from reference TRBV19 and TRBJ1-1, reads DGGITQSPKYLFRKEGQNVTLSCEQNLNHDAMYWYRQDPGQGLRLIYYSQIVNDFQKGDIAEGYSVSREKKESFPLTVTSAQKNPTAFYLCASSSFGQGTTEAFFGQGTRLTVV.

In this sample, this clone turned up many times. The CDR3 extends 3 residues past the end of the read, so its final part is completed from the germline J gene. J is TRBJ2-5 and V is TRBV5-6; D is ambiguous. The CDR3 extends over 14 amino acids. Trimming cost V 0 bases and J 4 bases, with 10 bases left between them. Per germline, CDR1 SGHDT and CDR2 YYEEEE. CDR3 protein: CASSLVDIVETQYF. The sequenced CDR3 bases are TGTGCCAGCAGCTTGGTAGATATAGTAGAGACC.

This clone was detected ten times or more. The sequenced fragment ends 3 residues before the CDR3 boundary, so the rest is inferred from the germline J gene. The rearrangement uses TRBV11-2 and TRBJ2-3; TRBD1 might be the D (5 bases). CDR3 length: 15 residues. Germline values: CDR1 SGHAT, CDR2 FQNNGV. Trimming left V 2 bases short and J 3 bases short, with 12 bases between. Here the CDR3 reads CASSLSGQGTDTQYF. The sequenced CDR3 bases are TGTGCCAGCAGCTTATCAGGGCAGGGAACAGATACG.

This clone was found many times. Coverage ceases 3 residues before the CDR3 finishes, and the germline J gene fills in the end. The chain recombines TRBV2 with TRBJ2-7; TRBD2 agrees at 12 bases. In germline, CDR1 is SNHLY, CDR2 FYNNEI. Trimming removed 4 bases from V and 4 bases from J; junction bases left unmatched: 2. The CDR3 is made up of 14 amino acids. CDR3 in amino acids: CASSGLAGGYEQYF. CDR3 DNA (partial): TGTGCCAGCAGTGGGCTAGCGGGAGGGTACGAG. Variable domain in full (rest from reference TRBV2 and TRBJ2-7): EPEVTQTPSHQVTQMGQEVILRCVPISNHLYFYWYRQILGQKVEFLVSFYNNEISEKSEIFDDQFSVERPDGSNFTLKIRSTKLEDSAMYFCASSGLAGGYEQYFGPGTRLTVT.

In the case of this clone: From the germline J gene comes the end of the CDR3, since the read stops 3 residues before it. The rearrangement links TRBV2 to TRBJ1-6, with 9 bases lining up with TRBD1. After removal of 8 bases from V and 9 bases from J, the junction contained 5 bases not matched to a gene. Germline V gene sequence: CDR1 SNHLY, CDR2 FYNNEI. This CDR3 region has 13 residues. The CDR3 sequence is CASSGTGSSPLHF. CDR3 DNA (partial): TGTGCCAGCTCCGGGACAGGGAGTTCACCC.

This clone appeared many times. The part of the CDR3 DNA that was read is TGTGCCAGTATTAACCCCCTCTCAACAGTGCAGGAG. Translated: CASINPLSTVQE. The full CDR3 protein reads CASINPLSTVQELFF. The chain combines TRBV19 with TRBJ2-2; D remains unclear. The read terminates 3 residues ahead of where the CDR3 ends, so the germline J gene completes it. Germline CDR1 is LNHDA and CDR2 is SQIVND (reference sequence). The V and J ends lost 7 bases and 10 bases respectively, with 22 bases between them. This CDR3 has 15 amino acids.

This clone was observed a few times. CDR3 region: CSVEGVWETQYF. Incomplete CDR3 DNA: TGCAGTGTAGAGGGGGTTTGGGAGACC. The chain couples TRBV20-1 to TRBJ2-5; possible D gene TRBD1, 6 bases. The read terminates 3 residues ahead of where the CDR3 ends, so the germline J gene completes it. This CDR3 has 12 amino acids. V lost 7 bases to trimming and J lost 5 bases, with 14 bases between them. CDR1 is DFQATT and CDR2 is SNEGSKA in the germline V gene (reference sequence).

Ten or more counts support this clone. From the germline J gene comes the end of the CDR3, since the read stops 3 residues before it. The genes are TRBV7-6 and TRBJ1-1, with TRBD1 identical over 9 bases. Unmatched junction bases numbered 15, after V lost 5 bases and J lost 5 bases. Germline-derived CDR1 and CDR2 are SGHVS and FNYEAQ. This CDR3 spans 17 amino acids. The part of the CDR3 DNA that was read is TGTGCCAGCAGCATTATGACCGAAGACAGGGGGTGGACTGAA. Translation: CASSIMTEDRGWTE. The full CDR3 protein reads CASSIMTEDRGWTEAFF.